A selection of T cell receptor beta chains follows, all from one sample in a study of T-cell reconstitution after alpha-beta-depleted transplantation in children. TCRdb reprocessed the PCR reads with MiXCR, giving one entry per CDR3 protein. The table shows fewer than 1 million distinct CDR3 sequences, with about 15% occurring only once. The specimen was PBMCs, mostly from graft donor cells, collected 360 days after TCRalphabeta/CD19-depleted stem cell transplant. Every receptor here comes from a male patient younger than 18 who had a stem cell transplant for acute lymphoblastic leukemia, so the T cells may come from the graft donor. The CDR3 runs from the conserved cysteine through the conserved F or W. The D gene is left open where the match is weak. Clone size is not always given. Where it is, it says once, few, many or a class for expanded clones.

J: TRBJ2-5
D: TRBD1
size: few
V: TRBV29-1
DNA: TGCAGCGTTGAGGGGACAGGGGGCCAAGAGACCCAGTACTTC
CDR3: CSVEGTGGQETQYF

J: TRBJ2-5
D: TRBD1
size: few
V: TRBV27
DNA: TGTGCCAGCACCAACCGGGGACAGCTCAGAGAGACCCAGTACTTC
CDR3: CASTNRGQLRETQYF

J: TRBJ2-7
D: .
size: .
V: TRBV20-1
DNA: TGCAGTGCTAAACGAAATGGTGCGTCACACTACGAGCAGTACTTC
CDR3: CSAKRNGASHYEQYF

J: TRBJ2-1
D: .
size: many
V: TRBV12-3/TRBV12-4
DNA: TGTGCCAGCCTTGAGGCAGGGTACAATGAGCAGTTCTTC
CDR3: CASLEAGYNEQFF

J: TRBJ2-2
D: TRBD2
size: .
V: TRBV25-1
DNA: TGTGCCAGCAGGTGGGGGGGAGTGACCGGGGAGCTGTTTTTT
CDR3: CASRWGGVTGELFF

J: TRBJ2-5
D: .
size: few
V: TRBV5-5
DNA: TGTGCCAGCAGCTTAATCGGGGCCGGCCCGGTCGGCCAAGAGACCCAGTACTTC
CDR3: CASSLIGAGPVGQETQYF

J: TRBJ2-5
D: TRBD1
size: many
V: TRBV24-1
DNA: TGTGCCACCAGTGATTTAGGGACAGGTCAAGAGACCCAGTACTTC
CDR3: CATSDLGTGQETQYF

J: TRBJ2-5
D: .
size: many
V: TRBV28
DNA: TGTGCCAGCAGTTTGGTGGGAGAGGGTCAAGAGACCCAGTACTTC
CDR3: CASSLVGEGQETQYF

J: TRBJ1-2
D: .
size: .
V: TRBV19
DNA: TGTGCCAGTAGTCCTGGACAGACCTATACTAACTATGGCTACACCTTC
CDR3: CASSPGQTYTNYGYTF

J: TRBJ2-7
D: TRBD1
size: .
V: TRBV10-2
DNA: TGCGCCAGCAGTGAGTTCGACAGGGTGCCGTACGAGCAGTACTTC
CDR3: CASSEFDRVPYEQYF

J: TRBJ2-5
D: TRBD1
size: few
V: TRBV6-2/TRBV6-3
DNA: TGTGCCAGCCTGGACAGGCATCAAGAGACCCAGTACTTC
CDR3: CASLDRHQETQYF

J: TRBJ2-2
D: TRBD2
size: few
V: TRBV12-3/TRBV12-4
DNA: TGTGCCAGCAGTCCGGGGCCGGGACTAGCGGGACCATCCGGGGAGCTGTTTTTT
CDR3: CASSPGPGLAGPSGELFF

J: TRBJ1-1
D: .
size: .
V: TRBV19
DNA: TGTGCCAGTAGTATTCACCATTCAGGGGATCTGCGCACTGAAGCTTTCTTT
CDR3: CASSIHHSGDLRTEAFF

J: TRBJ2-1
D: .
size: .
V: TRBV29-1
DNA: TGCAGCGTTAGTGGGACATACAATGAGCAGTTCTTC
CDR3: CSVSGTYNEQFF

J: TRBJ2-1
D: TRBD2
size: .
V: TRBV4-1
DNA: TGCGCCAGCAGACAACTACTAGCGGGAAAAGAGCAGTTCTTC
CDR3: CASRQLLAGKEQFF

J: TRBJ2-5
D: TRBD2
size: many
V: TRBV29-1
DNA: TGCAGCGCCTGGGAGGGAAAGGAGACCCAGTACTTC
CDR3: CSAWEGKETQYF

J: TRBJ2-3
D: TRBD1
size: few
V: TRBV7-2
DNA: TGTGCCAGCAGCTTAGTAGGGGGCTTCACAGATACGCAGTATTTT
CDR3: CASSLVGGFTDTQYF

J: TRBJ2-7
D: .
size: .
V: TRBV27
DNA: TGTGCCAGCAGTTTATCAGACGGGTACGAGCAGTACTTC
CDR3: CASSLSDGYEQYF

J: TRBJ2-1
D: .
size: many
V: TRBV7-2
DNA: TGTGCCAGCAGCTTAGTACTAGCAGTATACAATGAGCAGTTCTTC
CDR3: CASSLVLAVYNEQFF

J: TRBJ2-3
D: .
size: few
V: TRBV12-3/TRBV12-4
DNA: TGTGCCAGCAGTTTCGAGTGGGAAACAGATACGCAGTATTTT
CDR3: CASSFEWETDTQYF

J: TRBJ2-2
D: .
size: .
V: TRBV4-1
DNA: TGCGCCAGCAGCCAAGCGTCGAACACCGGGGAGCTGTTTTTT
CDR3: CASSQASNTGELFF

J: TRBJ1-2
D: .
size: .
V: TRBV7-9
DNA: TGTGCCAGCAGGTCTGACAGAGGGCCCCTCTTCTATGGCTACACCTTC
CDR3: CASRSDRGPLFYGYTF

J: TRBJ2-7
D: .
size: many
V: TRBV25-1
DNA: TGTGCCAGCAGTGAAACGATGGAGCAGTACTTC
CDR3: CASSETMEQYF

J: TRBJ2-1
D: TRBD2
size: few
V: TRBV7-9
DNA: TGTGCCAGCAGCCCAGGGAGCACACGGGGGGATGAGCAGTTCTTC
CDR3: CASSPGSTRGDEQFF

J: TRBJ2-5
D: .
size: .
V: TRBV18
DNA: TGTGCCAGCTCAGGGGGCACAGTGCCCAAAGAGACCCAGTACTTC
CDR3: CASSGGTVPKETQYF

J: TRBJ2-7
D: TRBD2
size: many
V: TRBV12-3/TRBV12-4
DNA: TGTGCCAGCAACTGGGGAGGGAGCTCCTACGAGCAGTACTTC
CDR3: CASNWGGSSYEQYF

J: TRBJ1-2
D: .
size: few
V: TRBV27
DNA: TGTGCCAGCAGTTTAATAGGGAAAGACGTCTATGGCTACACCTTC
CDR3: CASSLIGKDVYGYTF

J: TRBJ2-5
D: TRBD1
size: few
V: TRBV11-3
DNA: TGTGCCAGCAGTCTCCATTCCGGGACAGGGGAAGAGACCCAGTACTTC
CDR3: CASSLHSGTGEETQYF

J: TRBJ2-5
D: .
size: few
V: TRBV7-8
DNA: TGTGCCAGCAGCTCGCCCATGGACAGACCCCAAGAGACCCAGTACTTC
CDR3: CASSSPMDRPQETQYF

J: TRBJ2-6
D: TRBD1
size: few
V: TRBV7-8
DNA: TGTGCCAGCAGCGCGGACAGGGGATGGGGGGCCAACGTCCTGACTTTC
CDR3: CASSADRGWGANVLTF

J: TRBJ2-5
D: .
size: few
V: TRBV5-1
DNA: TGCGCCAGCAGAACGGGGGAGACCCAGTACTTC
CDR3: CASRTGETQYF

J: TRBJ2-1
D: TRBD2
size: .
V: TRBV5-5
DNA: TGTGCCAGCAGACAGACTAGCGGGACCCCCTACAATGAGCAGTTCTTC
CDR3: CASRQTSGTPYNEQFF

J: TRBJ2-3
D: TRBD2
size: few
V: TRBV14
DNA: TGTGCCAGCAGCCAAGCTCGACTAGCAGCCACAGATACGCAGTATTTT
CDR3: CASSQARLAATDTQYF

J: TRBJ1-1
D: .
size: .
V: TRBV20-1
DNA: TGCAGTGCTAGGGGAGCGGGGCGCACTGAAGCTTTCTTT
CDR3: CSARGAGRTEAFF

J: TRBJ2-4
D: TRBD2
size: few
V: TRBV7-3
DNA: TGTGCCAGCAGCTTAATTCCGGGAGGAGTAGCCAAAAACATTCAGTACTTC
CDR3: CASSLIPGGVAKNIQYF

J: TRBJ2-2
D: TRBD2
size: .
V: TRBV24-1
DNA: TGTGCCACTAGTGGTCCTAGCGGGAGGGCCGGGGAGCTGTTTTTT
CDR3: CATSGPSGRAGELFF

J: TRBJ1-5
D: .
size: .
V: TRBV20-1
DNA: TGCAGTGCATTCGGACAGATCAATCAGCCCCAGCATTTT
CDR3: CSAFGQINQPQHF

J: TRBJ2-7
D: .
size: .
V: TRBV20-1
DNA: TGCAGTGCTAGAGGGCTAGCTCCGAGCTACGAGCAGTACTTC
CDR3: CSARGLAPSYEQYF

J: TRBJ1-1
D: TRBD1
size: .
V: TRBV4-3
DNA: TGCGCCAGCAGCCAGGACAGGGGGCGGCTGAACACTGAAGCTTTCTTT
CDR3: CASSQDRGRLNTEAFF

J: TRBJ2-5
D: TRBD1
size: many
V: TRBV24-1
DNA: TGTGCCACCAGTGAGGACAGGGGATGGATCGAGACCCAGTACTTC
CDR3: CATSEDRGWIETQYF

J: TRBJ1-2
D: .
size: .
V: TRBV13
DNA: TGTGCCAGCAGACTGGCGGATGGCTACACCTTC
CDR3: CASRLADGYTF

J: TRBJ2-7
D: .
size: few
V: TRBV12-3/TRBV12-4
DNA: TGTGCCAGCAGTTCCATGGAGGATGGGTACGAGCAGTACTTC
CDR3: CASSSMEDGYEQYF

J: TRBJ1-1
D: .
size: .
V: TRBV5-5
DNA: TGTGCCAGCAGCCCTGTACAGGGGAACACTGAAGCTTTCTTT
CDR3: CASSPVQGNTEAFF

J: TRBJ2-7
D: TRBD1
size: few
V: TRBV9
DNA: TGTGCCAGCAGCAGGCTGGGGACAGGGGGCGCGGGCGAGCAGTACTTC
CDR3: CASSRLGTGGAGEQYF

J: TRBJ2-7
D: .
size: .
V: TRBV20-1
DNA: TGCAGTGCTAGAGAGGGATACGAGCAGTACTTC
CDR3: CSAREGYEQYF

J: TRBJ2-5
D: .
size: .
V: TRBV20-1
DNA: TGCAGTGCTATCCCTTCTGGGGAGACCCAGTACTTC
CDR3: CSAIPSGETQYF

J: TRBJ2-7
D: .
size: few
V: TRBV25-1
DNA: TGTGCCAGCAGTGACGGGGTACCCTACGAGCAGTACTTC
CDR3: CASSDGVPYEQYF

J: TRBJ1-5
D: TRBD1
size: .
V: TRBV12-3/TRBV12-4
DNA: TGTGCCAGCAGTTTAATCAGGGGGCATCAGCCCCAGCATTTT
CDR3: CASSLIRGHQPQHF

J: TRBJ1-2
D: .
size: once
V: TRBV6-4
DNA: TGTGCCAGCAGTGACTCGACCAGGGCTAAAAATGGCTACACCTTC
CDR3: CASSDSTRAKNGYTF

J: TRBJ2-7
D: .
size: .
V: TRBV11-2
DNA: TGTGCCAGCAGCTTAGTTTCCTCCGGACCCACGTTGGGGTCCTACGAGCAGTACTTC
CDR3: CASSLVSSGPTLGSYEQYF